This TCR beta chain appears in the sequencing data of a study of blood T cell repertoires in COVID-19 (dated by TCRdb to 2018 to 2020). At the level of the whole study: Samples covering the acute and convalescent phases of COVID-19 were provided by collaborators in the United States, Italy and Spain. The material from the prospective study consisted of cDNA or gDNA derived from T cells, B-cell-depleted T cells, or PBMCs. Deeply sampled blood TCRbeta repertoires from subjects exposed to, actively infected with, or recovered from COVID-19 were included in the dataset. The repertoires were made available in a free public database intended to serve as a resource for research on the immune response to SARS-CoV-2. The samples were drawn from two sources: the first 160 participants of the ongoing ImmuneRACE study, and about 1,300 subjects contributed by 6 global collaborators. The sample metadata nearly always contained a de-identified subject ID, COVID-19 status, age in years and sex. Where available, HLA class I and class II types were taken from metadata supplied by the sample provider and were not determined by assay-based typing. What the research found in general, with its limitations: Clinical and demographic metadata were provided uncurated, with the amount varying by source and participant.

The immunoSEQ Assay, a bias-controlled multiplex PCR, was used to amplify TCRbeta CDR3 regions from genomic DNA. The study's processing was this. The number of nucleated cells in each sample was estimated by amplification of reference gene primers within the assay. Sequence reads were collapsed and filtered to measure the absolute abundance of every unique TCRbeta CDR3 rearrangement. For each sample, productive Simpson clonality was calculated as the square root of Simpson's diversity index over productive rearrangements. TCRdb carries this immuneACCESS record with in-frame sequences only. Its versions omit some clonotypes, under half of them owing to an unresolved V gene in the studies checked, with the rest unexplained. The V and J calls and clone size are taken from that table; D and trimming were inferred from the DNA. The sample has around 150,000 clones on record, 77% of them singletons. The biggest ten clones account for about 8.4% of the sample.

The collaborating institutions used their own protocols to collect whole blood in K2EDTA tubes. For TCRbeta analysis, collaborators shipped samples as frozen whole blood, isolated PBMCs, or DNA extracted from either of those sample types. In its sample, this clone was seen once. It lacks a known antigen. No base quality information exists; no much larger clone differs at one position. The junction carries 17 bases between V and J, which are trimmed by 0 bases and 10 bases respectively. The CDR3 runs 15 residues from the cysteine to the phenylalanine. Of the read, only the CDR3 DNA is kept; its 45 bases are in frame from base 1. Based on the germline V gene (reference sequence), the CDR1 and CDR2 sequences are SGHKS and YYEKEE.

The source material was peripheral blood. The rearrangement joined TRBV5-5 to TRBJ2-1; the D gene is unclear. This receptor was identified in a woman aged 50 to 65 with active or convalescent COVID-19. The nucleotide sequence reads TGTGCCAGCAGCTTGGGGGCCCGCCCCCAGACGGAGCAGTTCTTC. Protein translation: CASSLGARPQTEQFF.